A selection of T cell receptor beta chains follows, all from one sample in a study of T cell changes during pregnancy in multiple sclerosis. Some clones are missing from TCRdb's copy, which holds only in-frame ones; the method was immunoSEQ multiplex PCR. The sample carries tens of thousands of clones, approximately 90% recorded once. The sequencing here drew on CD4+ T cells from peripheral blood mononuclear cells, taken in the first trimester of pregnancy. The origin of the receptors is a female donor with multiple sclerosis, enrolled in a pregnancy study. The CDR3 runs from the conserved cysteine through the conserved F or W. Fields, in order: CDR3 protein, CDR3 length, J gene, V gene.

CDR3: CAWSPDAAGNTIYF
length: 14
J: TRBJ1-3
V: TRBV30

CDR3: CAISESGQTPFPPQHF
length: 16
J: TRBJ1-5
V: TRBV10-3

CDR3: CASSIGDQAYYEQYF
length: 15
J: TRBJ2-7
V: TRBV19

CDR3: CASSLVPGSGYTF
length: 13
J: TRBJ1-2
V: TRBV28

CDR3: CASSFGTGGLEKLFF
length: 15
J: TRBJ1-4
V: TRBV7-2

CDR3: CASSYSWGGGDTQYF
length: 15
J: TRBJ2-3
V: TRBV6-6

CDR3: CASSPRQGGQPQHF
length: 14
J: TRBJ1-5
V: TRBV7-2

CDR3: CASSTKRPNYGAFF
length: 14
J: TRBJ1-1
V: TRBV19

CDR3: CAIRGGPGQQETQYF
length: 15
J: TRBJ2-5
V: TRBV10-3

CDR3: CASSVAERGGELFF
length: 14
J: TRBJ2-2
V: TRBV9

CDR3: CSVEKGLNTEAFF
length: 13
J: TRBJ1-1
V: TRBV29-1

CDR3: CASSREGQAYGYTF
length: 14
J: TRBJ1-2
V: TRBV7-2

CDR3: CASSLGLGGASYEQYF
length: 16
J: TRBJ2-7
V: TRBV11-3

CDR3: CASSSGAGQSYEQYF
length: 15
J: TRBJ2-7
V: TRBV5-4

CDR3: CASSQKRVRSYNEQFF
length: 16
J: TRBJ2-1
V: TRBV7-3

CDR3: CASSVLAGGPFGHNEQFF
length: 18
J: TRBJ2-1
V: TRBV9

CDR3: CASSALTDRGEQYF
length: 14
J: TRBJ2-7
V: TRBV6-1

CDR3: CASSDPGAGMTDTQYF
length: 16
J: TRBJ2-3
V: TRBV19

CDR3: CAWTRAGAVTETQYF
length: 15
J: TRBJ2-5
V: TRBV30

CDR3: CASSGLSGNQEQFF
length: 14
J: TRBJ2-1
V: TRBV11-2

CDR3: CAYDRSGYTF
length: 10
J: TRBJ1-2
V: TRBV30

CDR3: CSAGVWGGNYGYTF
length: 14
J: TRBJ1-2
V: TRBV29-1

CDR3: CASSAGQGVVAFF
length: 13
J: TRBJ1-1
V: TRBV6-1

CDR3: CASSLALADYTDTQYF
length: 16
J: TRBJ2-3
V: TRBV7-9

CDR3: CASSHGDTQYF
length: 11
J: TRBJ2-3
V: TRBV14

CDR3: CASSLGRVETQYF
length: 13
J: TRBJ2-5
V: TRBV5-1

CDR3: CASKEAPGLVVREQYF
length: 16
J: TRBJ2-7
V: TRBV7-2

CDR3: CATQTGAAYEQYF
length: 13
J: TRBJ2-7
V: TRBV6-6

CDR3: CASSQGRTWEETYNEQFF
length: 18
J: TRBJ2-1
V: TRBV14

CDR3: CASSFVHGNTIYF
length: 13
J: TRBJ1-3
V: TRBV6-5

CDR3: CASSLGKGGEAFF
length: 13
J: TRBJ1-1
V: TRBV11-3

CDR3: CASKQGVGTEAFF
length: 13
J: TRBJ1-1
V: TRBV19

CDR3: CASVNGLGIDTQYF
length: 14
J: TRBJ2-3
V: TRBV2

CDR3: CASSSSTGGPGKQYF
length: 15
J: TRBJ2-7
V: TRBV28

CDR3: CAIKMGLAGAGAGSYNEQFF
length: 20
J: TRBJ2-1
V: TRBV10-3

CDR3: CASSLRDNEQFF
length: 12
J: TRBJ2-1
V: TRBV11-3

CDR3: CASSPSGGGTGELFF
length: 15
J: TRBJ2-2
V: TRBV11-3

CDR3: CASSQQGRETQYF
length: 13
J: TRBJ2-5
V: TRBV2

CDR3: CASSQWSQPQHF
length: 12
J: TRBJ1-5
V: TRBV23-1

CDR3: CASSEQGPANEKLFF
length: 15
J: TRBJ1-4
V: TRBV18

CDR3: CASSVMGGGPQHF
length: 13
J: TRBJ1-5
V: TRBV7-2

CDR3: CASSPRTGGNTEAFF
length: 15
J: TRBJ1-1
V: TRBV5-1

CDR3: CASSSAGQGFEKLFF
length: 15
J: TRBJ1-4
V: TRBV11-3

CDR3: CASSNQGVSGNTIYF
length: 15
J: TRBJ1-3
V: TRBV28

CDR3: CASSVAGTSSYNEQFF
length: 16
J: TRBJ2-1
V: TRBV9

CDR3: CASSFPGNYGYTF
length: 13
J: TRBJ1-2
V: TRBV7-2

CDR3: CASSPFGSSYEQYF
length: 14
J: TRBJ2-7
V: TRBV4-1

CDR3: CASSGPFVSNYGYTF
length: 15
J: TRBJ1-2
V: TRBV25-1

CDR3: CASSSGGSISYEQYF
length: 15
J: TRBJ2-7
V: TRBV11-3

CDR3: CASSLVRGGSTDTQYF
length: 16
J: TRBJ2-3
V: TRBV5-4

CDR3: CASGGGLAGGTQYF
length: 14
J: TRBJ2-5
V: TRBV28